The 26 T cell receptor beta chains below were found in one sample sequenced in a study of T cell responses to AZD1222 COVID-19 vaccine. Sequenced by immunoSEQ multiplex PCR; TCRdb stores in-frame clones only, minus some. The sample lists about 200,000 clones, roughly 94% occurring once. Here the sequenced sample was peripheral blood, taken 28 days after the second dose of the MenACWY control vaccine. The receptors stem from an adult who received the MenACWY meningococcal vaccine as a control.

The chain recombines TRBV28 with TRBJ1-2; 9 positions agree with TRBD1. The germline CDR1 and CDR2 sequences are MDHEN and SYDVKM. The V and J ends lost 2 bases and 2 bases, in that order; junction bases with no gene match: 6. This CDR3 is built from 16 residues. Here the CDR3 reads CASSLGRQGGNYGYTF. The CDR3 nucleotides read TGTGCCAGCAGTTTAGGTCGACAGGGGGGGAACTATGGCTACACCTTC.

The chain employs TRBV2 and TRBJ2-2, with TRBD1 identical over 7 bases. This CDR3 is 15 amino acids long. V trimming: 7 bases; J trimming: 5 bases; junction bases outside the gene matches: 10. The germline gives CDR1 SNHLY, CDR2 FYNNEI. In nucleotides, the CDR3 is TGTGCCAGCAAACCGGACAGGCGTAGTACCGGGGAGCTGTTTTTT. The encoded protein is CASKPDRRSTGELFF. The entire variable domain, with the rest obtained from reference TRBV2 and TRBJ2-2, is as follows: EPEVTQTPSHQVTQMGQEVILRCVPISNHLYFYWYRQILGQKVEFLVSFYNNEISEKSEIFDDQFSVERPDGSNFTLKIRSTKLEDSAMYFCASKPDRRSTGELFFGEGSRLTVL.

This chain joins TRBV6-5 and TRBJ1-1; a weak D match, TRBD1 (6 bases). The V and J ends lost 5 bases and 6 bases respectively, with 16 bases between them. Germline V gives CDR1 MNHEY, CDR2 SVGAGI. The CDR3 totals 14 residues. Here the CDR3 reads CASSTRDTIAEAFF. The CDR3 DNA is TGTGCCAGCAGTACCAGGGACACCATCGCTGAAGCTTTCTTT.

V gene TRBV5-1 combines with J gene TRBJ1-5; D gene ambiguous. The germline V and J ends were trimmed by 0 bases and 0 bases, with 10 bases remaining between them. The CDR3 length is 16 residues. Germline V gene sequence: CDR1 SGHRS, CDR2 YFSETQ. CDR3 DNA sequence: TGCGCCAGCAGCTTGGGGGCCGGGGATAGCAATCAGCCCCAGCATTTT. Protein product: CASSLGAGDSNQPQHF.

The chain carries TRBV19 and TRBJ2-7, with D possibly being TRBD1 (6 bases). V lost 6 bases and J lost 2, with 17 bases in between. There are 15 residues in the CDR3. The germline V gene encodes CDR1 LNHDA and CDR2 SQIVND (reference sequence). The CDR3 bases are TGTGCCAGTAGCCACGGGACACCCAGAACCTACGAGCAGTACTTC. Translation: CASSHGTPRTYEQYF.

The CDR3 nucleotides are TGTGCCAGTCCTCCGACGTCCTACGAGCAGTACTTC. This codes for CASPPTSYEQYF. The chain links TRBV6-5 to TRBJ2-7, with no clear D. Trimming removed 9 bases from V and 1 base from J, with 10 bases in between. This CDR3 is 12 amino acids long. Germline CDR1 reads MNHEY; CDR2 reads SVGAGI.

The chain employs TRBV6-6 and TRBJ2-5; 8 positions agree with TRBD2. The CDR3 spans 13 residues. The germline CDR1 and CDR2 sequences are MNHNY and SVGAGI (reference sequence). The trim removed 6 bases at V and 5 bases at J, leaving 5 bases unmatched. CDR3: CASRAGGQETQYF. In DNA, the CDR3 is TGTGCCAGCAGGGCGGGGGGCCAGGAGACCCAGTACTTC.

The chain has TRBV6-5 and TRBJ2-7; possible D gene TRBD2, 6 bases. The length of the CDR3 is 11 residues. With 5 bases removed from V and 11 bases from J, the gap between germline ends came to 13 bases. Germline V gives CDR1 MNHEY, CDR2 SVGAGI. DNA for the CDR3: TGTGCCAGCAGTATCGTCGGGGAGGAGTACTTC. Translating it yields CASSIVGEEYF.

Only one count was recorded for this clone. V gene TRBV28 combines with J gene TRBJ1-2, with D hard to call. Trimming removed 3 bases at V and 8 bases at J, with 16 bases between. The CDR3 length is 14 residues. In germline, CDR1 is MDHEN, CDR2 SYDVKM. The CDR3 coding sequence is TGTGCCAGCAGTTTTGGGGATAACTATTACGGCTACACCTTC. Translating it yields CASSFGDNYYGYTF.

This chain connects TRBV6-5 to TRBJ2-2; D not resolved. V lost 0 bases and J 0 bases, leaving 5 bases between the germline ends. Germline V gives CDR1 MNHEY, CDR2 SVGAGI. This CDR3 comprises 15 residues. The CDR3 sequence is CASSYSQTNTGELFF. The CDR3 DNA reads TGTGCCAGCAGTTACTCTCAGACGAACACCGGGGAGCTGTTTTTT.

CDR3 nucleotide sequence: TGCAGTGCTAGTGGAGGGACCTCCTACGAGCAGTACTTC. It encodes CSASGGTSYEQYF. The rearrangement links TRBV20-1 to TRBJ2-7, with D maybe TRBD2 (6 bases). V was pared by 3 bases and J by 0 bases, with 9 bases between. In germline, CDR1 is DFQATT, CDR2 SNEGSKA (reference sequence). The CDR3 spans 13 residues.

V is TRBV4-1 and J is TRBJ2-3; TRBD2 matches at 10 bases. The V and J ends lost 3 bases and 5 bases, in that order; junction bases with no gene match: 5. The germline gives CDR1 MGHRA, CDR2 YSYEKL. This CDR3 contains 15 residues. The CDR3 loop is CASSHPGTSVDTQYF. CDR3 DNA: TGCGCCAGCAGCCATCCCGGGACTAGCGTAGATACGCAGTATTTT.

CDR3 region: CASSLTGINSPLHF. The CDR3 region has the DNA TGTGCCAGCAGCTTAACAGGGATCAATTCACCCCTCCACTTT. The chain couples TRBV5-6 to TRBJ1-6; TRBD1 is a possible D gene (6 bases). CDR3 length: 14 amino acids. The germline V gene has CDR1 SGHDT and CDR2 YYEEEE. V shed 2 bases and J shed 7 bases, with 10 bases lying between them.

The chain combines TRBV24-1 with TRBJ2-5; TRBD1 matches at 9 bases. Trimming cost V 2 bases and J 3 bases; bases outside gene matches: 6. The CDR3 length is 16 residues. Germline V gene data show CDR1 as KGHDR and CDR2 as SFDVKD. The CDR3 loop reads CATSDSGQGTEETQYF. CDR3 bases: TGTGCCACCAGTGATTCCGGACAGGGGACCGAAGAGACCCAGTACTTC.

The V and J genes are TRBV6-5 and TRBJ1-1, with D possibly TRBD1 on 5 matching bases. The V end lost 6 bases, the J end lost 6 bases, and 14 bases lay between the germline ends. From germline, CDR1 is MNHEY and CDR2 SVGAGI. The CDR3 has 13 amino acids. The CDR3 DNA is TGTGCCAGCAGGGACGCCGGGGCCCCTGAAGCTTTCTTT. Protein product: CASRDAGAPEAFF.

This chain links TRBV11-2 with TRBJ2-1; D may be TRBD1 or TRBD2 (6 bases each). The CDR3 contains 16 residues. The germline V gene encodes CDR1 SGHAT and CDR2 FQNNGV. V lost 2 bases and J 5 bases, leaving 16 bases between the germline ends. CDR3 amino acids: CASSLWGRDHHNEQFF. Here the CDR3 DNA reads TGTGCCAGCAGCTTATGGGGGCGGGACCACCACAATGAGCAGTTCTTC.

CDR3 protein: CASRKSSGNTIYF. As DNA, the CDR3 is TGTGCCAGCAGGAAATCCTCTGGAAACACCATATATTTT. The gene calls are TRBV28 and TRBJ1-3; no clear D. Trimming cost V 6 bases and J 0 bases, with 6 bases left between them. The germline V gene has CDR1 MDHEN and CDR2 SYDVKM. This CDR3 is built from 13 residues.

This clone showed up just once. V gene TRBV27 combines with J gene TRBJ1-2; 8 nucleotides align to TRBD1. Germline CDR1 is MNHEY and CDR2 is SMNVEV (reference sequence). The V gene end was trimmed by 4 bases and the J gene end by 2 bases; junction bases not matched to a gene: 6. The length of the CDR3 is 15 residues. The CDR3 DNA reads TGTGCCAGCAGTTCAACAGGGGGTTTAAACTATGGCTACACCTTC. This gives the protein CASSSTGGLNYGYTF.

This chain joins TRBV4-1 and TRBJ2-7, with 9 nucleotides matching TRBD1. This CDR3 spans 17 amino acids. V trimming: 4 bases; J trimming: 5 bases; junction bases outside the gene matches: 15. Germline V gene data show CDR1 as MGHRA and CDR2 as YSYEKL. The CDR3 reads CASSRLGPGQGIDEQYF. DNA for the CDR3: TGCGCCAGCAGCCGCCTCGGGCCGGGACAGGGCATCGACGAGCAGTACTTC.

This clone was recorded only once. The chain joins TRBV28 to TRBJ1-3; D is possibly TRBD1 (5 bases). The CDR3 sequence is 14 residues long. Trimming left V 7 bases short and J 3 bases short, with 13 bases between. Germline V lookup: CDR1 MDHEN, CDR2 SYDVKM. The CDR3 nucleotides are TGTGCCAGCACCCACGGGGGGGGTGGAAACACCATATATTTT. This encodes CASTHGGGGNTIYF.

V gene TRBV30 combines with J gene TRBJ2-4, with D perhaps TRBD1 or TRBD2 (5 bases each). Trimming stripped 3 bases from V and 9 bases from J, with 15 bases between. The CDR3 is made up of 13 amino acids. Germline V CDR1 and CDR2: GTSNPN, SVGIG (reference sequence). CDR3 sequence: CAWRVRGDGIQYF. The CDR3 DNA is TGTGCCTGGAGGGTTAGAGGGGATGGCATTCAGTACTTC.

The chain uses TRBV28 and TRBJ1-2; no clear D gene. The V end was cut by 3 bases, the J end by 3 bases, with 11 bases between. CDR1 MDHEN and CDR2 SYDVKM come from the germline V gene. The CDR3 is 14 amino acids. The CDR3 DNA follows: TGTGCCAGCAGTTTGATAACCCGGGACTATGGCTACACCTTC. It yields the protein CASSLITRDYGYTF.

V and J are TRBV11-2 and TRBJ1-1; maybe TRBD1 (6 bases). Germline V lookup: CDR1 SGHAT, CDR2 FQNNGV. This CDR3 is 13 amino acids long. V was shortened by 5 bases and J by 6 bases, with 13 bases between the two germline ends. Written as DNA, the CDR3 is TGTGCCAGCAGCCGGGGCGGGGGCGCTGAAGCTTTCTTT. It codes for CASSRGGGAEAFF.

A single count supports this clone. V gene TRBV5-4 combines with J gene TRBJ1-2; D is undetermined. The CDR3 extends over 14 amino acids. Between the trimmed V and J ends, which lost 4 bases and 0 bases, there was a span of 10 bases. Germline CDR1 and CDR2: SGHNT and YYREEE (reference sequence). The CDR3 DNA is TGTGCCAGCAGCCCGGATCGCTCTAACTATGGCTACACCTTC. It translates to CASSPDRSNYGYTF.

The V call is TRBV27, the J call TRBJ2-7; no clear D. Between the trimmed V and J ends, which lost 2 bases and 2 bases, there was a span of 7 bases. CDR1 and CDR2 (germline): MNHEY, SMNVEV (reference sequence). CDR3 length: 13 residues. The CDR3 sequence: CASSLGLTYEQYF. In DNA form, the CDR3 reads TGTGCCAGCAGTTTAGGGCTAACCTACGAGCAGTACTTC.

The CDR3 is CASSLDQVNEQFF. The DNA of the CDR3 is TGTGCCAGCAGCTTAGATCAAGTCAATGAGCAGTTCTTC. This chain uses TRBV7-3 with TRBJ2-1; D is unresolved. The ends were cut back, 2 bases at V and 6 bases at J, with 8 bases in the middle. Per germline, CDR1 SGHTA and CDR2 FQGTGA. The length of the CDR3 is 13 residues.